This T cell receptor beta chain was captured by sequencing in a study of blood T cells in healthy people across ages. Findings of the study overall: A roughly linear age-dependent decrease characterized TCR beta diversity per million T cells.

This clonotype was recorded many times. Its antigen is currently unknown. Then a second PCR, running about 6 to 11 cycles, was carried out with a sample-barcoded 5' primer and a J-beta primer mix. One entry per CDR3 protein, called by TCRdb with MiXCR from the 5' RACE reads. The table includes fewer than 2,000,000 distinct CDR3 sequences, 30% to 40% detected once. With 4 bases removed from V and 8 bases from J, the gap between germline ends came to 21 bases. This CDR3 is built from 15 residues. Germline values: CDR1 LGHDT, CDR2 YNNKEL (reference sequence). The chain has TRBV3-1 and TRBJ2-7, with D perhaps given as TRBD1 or TRBD2 (6 bases each). The sequenced sample was blood. This clonotype originated in a woman aged 25 to 45 in good health. The CDR3 sequence: CASSPTGGPATKQYF. The CDR3 coding sequence is TGTGCCAGCAGCCCGACCGGGGGCCCCGCGACGAAGCAGTACTTC.